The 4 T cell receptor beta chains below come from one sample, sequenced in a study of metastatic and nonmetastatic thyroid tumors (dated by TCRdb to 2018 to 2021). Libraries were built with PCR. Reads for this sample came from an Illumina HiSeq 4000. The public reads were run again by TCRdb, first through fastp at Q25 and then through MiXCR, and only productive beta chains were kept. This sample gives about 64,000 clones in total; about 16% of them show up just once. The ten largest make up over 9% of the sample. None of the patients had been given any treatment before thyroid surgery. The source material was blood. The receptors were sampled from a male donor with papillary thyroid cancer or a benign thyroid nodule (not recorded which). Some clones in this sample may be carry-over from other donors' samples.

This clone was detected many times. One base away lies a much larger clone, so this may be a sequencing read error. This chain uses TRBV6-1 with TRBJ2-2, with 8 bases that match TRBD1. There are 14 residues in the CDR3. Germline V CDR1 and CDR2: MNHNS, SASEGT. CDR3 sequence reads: CAGSEDRDTGELFF. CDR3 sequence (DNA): TGTGCCGGCAGTGAGGACAGGGACACCGGGGAGCTGTTTTTT.

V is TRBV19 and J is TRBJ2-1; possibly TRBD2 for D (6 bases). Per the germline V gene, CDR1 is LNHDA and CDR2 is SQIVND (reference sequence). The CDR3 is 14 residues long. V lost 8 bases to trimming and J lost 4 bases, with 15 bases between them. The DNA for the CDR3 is TGTGCCAGTGGGGGGTGGGGGGAATACAATGAGCAGTTCTTC. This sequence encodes CASGGWGEYNEQFF.

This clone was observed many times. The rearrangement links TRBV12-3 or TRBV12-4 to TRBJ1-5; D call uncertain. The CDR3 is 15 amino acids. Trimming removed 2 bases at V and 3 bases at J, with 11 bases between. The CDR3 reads CASSLSAGNNQPQHF. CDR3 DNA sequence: TGTGCCAGCAGTTTAAGTGCGGGGAACAATCAGCCCCAGCATTTT.

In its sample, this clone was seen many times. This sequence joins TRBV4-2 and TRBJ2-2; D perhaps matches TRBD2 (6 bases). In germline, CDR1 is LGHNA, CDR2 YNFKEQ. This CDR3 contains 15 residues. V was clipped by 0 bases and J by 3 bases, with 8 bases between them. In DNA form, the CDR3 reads TGTGCCAGCAGCCAAGATTGGGGGGACACCGGGGAGCTGTTTTTT. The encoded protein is CASSQDWGDTGELFF.